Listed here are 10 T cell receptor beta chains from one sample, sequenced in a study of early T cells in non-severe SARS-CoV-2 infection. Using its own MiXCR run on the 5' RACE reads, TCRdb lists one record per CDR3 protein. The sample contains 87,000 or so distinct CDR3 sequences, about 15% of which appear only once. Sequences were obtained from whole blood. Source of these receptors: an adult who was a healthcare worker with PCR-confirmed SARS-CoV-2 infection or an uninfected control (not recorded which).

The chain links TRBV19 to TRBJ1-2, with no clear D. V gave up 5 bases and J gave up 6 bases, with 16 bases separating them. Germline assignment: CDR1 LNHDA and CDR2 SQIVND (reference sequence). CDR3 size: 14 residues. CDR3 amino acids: CASSLRPLMDGYTF. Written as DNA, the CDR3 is TGTGCCAGTAGTCTACGGCCACTTATGGATGGCTACACCTTC.

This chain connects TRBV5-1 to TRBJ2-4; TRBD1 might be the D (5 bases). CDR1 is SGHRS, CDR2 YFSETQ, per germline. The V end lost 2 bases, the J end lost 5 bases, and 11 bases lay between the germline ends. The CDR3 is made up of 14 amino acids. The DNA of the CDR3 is TGCGCCAGCAGCTTTCAAGGGGCCCAAAACATTCAGTACTTC. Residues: CASSFQGAQNIQYF. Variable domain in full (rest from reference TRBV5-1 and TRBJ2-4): KAGVTQTPRYLIKTRGQQVTLSCSPISGHRSVSWYQQTPGQGLQFLFEYFSETQRNKGNFPGRFSGRQFSNSRSEMNVSTLELGDSALYLCASSFQGAQNIQYFGAGTRLSVL.

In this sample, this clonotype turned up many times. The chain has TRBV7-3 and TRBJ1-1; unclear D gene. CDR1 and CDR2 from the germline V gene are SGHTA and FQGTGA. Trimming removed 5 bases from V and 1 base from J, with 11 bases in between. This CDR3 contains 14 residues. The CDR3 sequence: CASSPGGKNTEAFF. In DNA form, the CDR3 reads TGTGCCAGCAGCCCGGGCGGTAAGAACACTGAAGCTTTCTTT.

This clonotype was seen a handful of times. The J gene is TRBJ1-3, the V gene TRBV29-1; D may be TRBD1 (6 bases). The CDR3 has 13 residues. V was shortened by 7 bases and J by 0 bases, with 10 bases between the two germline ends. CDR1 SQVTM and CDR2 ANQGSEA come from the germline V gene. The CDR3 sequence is CSAGGHSGNTIYF. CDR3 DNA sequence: TGCAGCGCCGGGGGGCACTCTGGAAACACCATATATTTT.

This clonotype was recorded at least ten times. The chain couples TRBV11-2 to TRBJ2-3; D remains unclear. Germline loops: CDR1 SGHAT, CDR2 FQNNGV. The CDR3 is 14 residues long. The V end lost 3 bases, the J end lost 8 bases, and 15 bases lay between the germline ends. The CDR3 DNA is TGTGCCAGCAGCTTGAACATTCCTTTACGTACGCAGTATTTT. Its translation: CASSLNIPLRTQYF.

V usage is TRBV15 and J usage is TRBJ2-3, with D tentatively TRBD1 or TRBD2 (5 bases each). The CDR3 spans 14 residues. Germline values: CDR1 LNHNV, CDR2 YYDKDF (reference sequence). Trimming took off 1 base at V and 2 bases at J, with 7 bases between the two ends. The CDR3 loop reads CATSRVGATDTQYF. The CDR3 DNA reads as TGTGCCACCAGCAGAGTCGGGGCCACAGATACGCAGTATTTT.

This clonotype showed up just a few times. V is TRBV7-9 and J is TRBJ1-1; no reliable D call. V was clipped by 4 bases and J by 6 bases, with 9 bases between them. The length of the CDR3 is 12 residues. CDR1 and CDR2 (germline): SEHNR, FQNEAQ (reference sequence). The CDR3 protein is CASSWIRSEAFF. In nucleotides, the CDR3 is TGTGCCAGCAGCTGGATAAGGTCTGAAGCTTTCTTT.

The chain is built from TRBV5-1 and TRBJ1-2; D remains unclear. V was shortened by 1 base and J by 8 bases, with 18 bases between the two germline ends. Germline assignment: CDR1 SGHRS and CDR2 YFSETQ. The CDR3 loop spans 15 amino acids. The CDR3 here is CASSLTAEPLGGYTF. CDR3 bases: TGCGCCAGCAGCTTGACAGCCGAGCCCCTCGGGGGCTACACCTTC.

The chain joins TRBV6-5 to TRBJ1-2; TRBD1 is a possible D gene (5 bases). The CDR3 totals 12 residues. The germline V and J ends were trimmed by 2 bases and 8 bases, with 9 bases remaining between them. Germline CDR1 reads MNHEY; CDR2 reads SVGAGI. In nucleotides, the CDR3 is TGTGCCAGCAGTTACGGGGGGAAAGGCTACACCTTC. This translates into CASSYGGKGYTF.

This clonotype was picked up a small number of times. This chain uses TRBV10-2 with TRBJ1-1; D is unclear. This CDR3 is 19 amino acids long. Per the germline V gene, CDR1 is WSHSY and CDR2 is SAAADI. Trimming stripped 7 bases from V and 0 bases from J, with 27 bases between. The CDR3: CASTDFPTGPVHMNTEAFF. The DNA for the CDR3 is TGCGCCAGCACCGACTTTCCAACCGGGCCCGTCCACATGAACACTGAAGCTTTCTTT.